The T cell receptor (beta chain) described here comes from a study of T cell responses to AZD1222 COVID-19 vaccine. Study details: Pooled in the analysis were second doses at about 4 or about 12 weeks.

V was trimmed by 7 bases and J by 0 bases, leaving 16 bases between them. CDR3 length: 16 residues. Per germline, CDR1 SNHLY and CDR2 FYNNEI. Generated by immunoSEQ multiplex PCR, the TCRdb table keeps only in-frame clones and is missing some. The table has over 120,000 clones, roughly 91% seen once. The chain recombines TRBV2 with TRBJ1-5, with D possibly being TRBD1 (5 bases). The source is an adult in good health. The specimen comprised peripheral blood, sampled on day 0 of AZD1222 vaccination. CDR3 protein: CASTYSRANSNQPQHF. The CDR3 bases are TGTGCCAGCACCTACTCCAGGGCGAATAGCAATCAGCCCCAGCATTTT.